Judged by abundance, the clone carrying this T cell receptor (beta chain) is medium-sized. Its target is unknown. This sample stems from a study of T cells in localized non-small cell lung cancer. V was shortened by 7 bases and J by 4 bases, with 8 bases between the two germline ends. The CDR3 runs 11 residues. Germline V lookup: CDR1 MNHEY, CDR2 SMNVEV (reference sequence). Study observations and caveats: A single tumor region was sequenced, leaving heterogeneity possible.

Clones were sequenced by immunoSEQ multiplex PCR, and TCRdb holds only the in-frame ones, with some missing. Of around 35,000 clones in the sample, just under 80% were seen once. The rearrangement links TRBV27 to TRBJ2-7; D is ambiguous. The clonotype comes from a male donor at least 60 years old with stage III squamous cell lung carcinoma. Source: peripheral blood, taken before any cancer treatment. CDR3 region: CASKVGYEQYF. CDR3 in DNA: TGTGCCAGCAAGGTGGGGTACGAGCAGTACTTC.